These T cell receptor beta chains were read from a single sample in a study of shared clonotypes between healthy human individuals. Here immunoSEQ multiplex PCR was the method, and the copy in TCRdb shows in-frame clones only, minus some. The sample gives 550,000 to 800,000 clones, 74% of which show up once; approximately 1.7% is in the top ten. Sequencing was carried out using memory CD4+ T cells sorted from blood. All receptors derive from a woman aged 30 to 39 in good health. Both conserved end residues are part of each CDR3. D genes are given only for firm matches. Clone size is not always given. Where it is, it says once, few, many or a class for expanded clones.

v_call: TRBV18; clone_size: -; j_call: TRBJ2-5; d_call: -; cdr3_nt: TGTGCCAGCTCACCGCCGACAATCCAAGAGACCCAGTACTTC; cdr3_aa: CASSPPTIQETQYF
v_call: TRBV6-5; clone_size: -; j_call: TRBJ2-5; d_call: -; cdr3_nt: TGTGCCAGCAGTCCTAGAAGGCCCCAAGAGACCCAGTACTTC; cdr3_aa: CASSPRRPQETQYF
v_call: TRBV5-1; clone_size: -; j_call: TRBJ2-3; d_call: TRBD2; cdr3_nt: TGCGCCAGCAGCTTGTTAGCGGGAGGGCCCACAGATACGCAGTATTTT; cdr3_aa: CASSLLAGGPTDTQYF
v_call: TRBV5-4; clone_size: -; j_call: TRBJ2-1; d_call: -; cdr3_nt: TGTGCCAGCAGCTTTCCACCAAATGAGCAGTTCTTC; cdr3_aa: CASSFPPNEQFF
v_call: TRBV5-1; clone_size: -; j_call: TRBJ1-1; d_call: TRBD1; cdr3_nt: TGCGCCAGCAGCTCTAGACAGGGGCCTCGGACTGAAGCTTTCTTT; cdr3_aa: CASSSRQGPRTEAFF
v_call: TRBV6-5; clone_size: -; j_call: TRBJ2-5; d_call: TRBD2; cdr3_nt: TGTGCCAGTACGACTAGCGGGAGAGGAGAGCAGTACTTC; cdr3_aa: CASTTSGRGEQYF
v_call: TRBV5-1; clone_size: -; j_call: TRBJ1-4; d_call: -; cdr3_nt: TGCGCCAGCGCGAAGGGCTTAACTAATGAAAAACTGTTTTTT; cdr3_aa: CASAKGLTNEKLFF
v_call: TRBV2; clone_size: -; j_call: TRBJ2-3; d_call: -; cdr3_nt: TGTGCCAGCTCTGGAGATACGCAGTATTTT; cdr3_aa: CASSGDTQYF
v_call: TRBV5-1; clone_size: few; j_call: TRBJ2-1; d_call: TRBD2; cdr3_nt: TGCGCCAGCCGACTAGCGGGTTTCACCTACAATGAGCAGTTCTTC; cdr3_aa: CASRLAGFTYNEQFF
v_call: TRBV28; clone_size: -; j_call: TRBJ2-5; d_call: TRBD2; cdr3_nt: TGTGCCAGCAGTTTTTCTCTTGGACTAGCGGGAGGGCAAGAGACCCAGTACTTC; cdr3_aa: CASSFSLGLAGGQETQYF
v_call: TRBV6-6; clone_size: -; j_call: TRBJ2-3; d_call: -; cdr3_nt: TGTGCCAGCAGCCCCACTCGCGCAGATACGCAGTATTTT; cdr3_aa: CASSPTRADTQYF
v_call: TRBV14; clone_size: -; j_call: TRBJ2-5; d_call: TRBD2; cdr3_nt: TGTGCCAGCAGCCCGCTGCGAGGGGCGGGAGTTAAAGAGACCCAGTACTTC; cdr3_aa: CASSPLRGAGVKETQYF
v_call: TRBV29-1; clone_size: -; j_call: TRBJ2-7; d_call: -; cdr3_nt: TGCAGCGTTGGCGCAGGTCTCCTACACGAGCAGTACTTC; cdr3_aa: CSVGAGLLHEQYF
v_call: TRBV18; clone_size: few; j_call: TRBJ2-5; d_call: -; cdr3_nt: TGTGCCAGCTCACTCGAACCCGACAGAGAAGAGACCCAGTACTTC; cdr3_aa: CASSLEPDREETQYF
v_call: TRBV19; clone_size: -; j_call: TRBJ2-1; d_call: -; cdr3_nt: TGTGCCAGTAGTATAGCAGCGGTTCACTCCTACAATGAGCAGTTCTTC; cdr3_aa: CASSIAAVHSYNEQFF
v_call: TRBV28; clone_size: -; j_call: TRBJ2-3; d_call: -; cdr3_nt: TGTGCCAGCATTCCCCCTCCGGGCGGGGCTAGCACAGATACGCAGTATTTT; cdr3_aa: CASIPPPGGASTDTQYF
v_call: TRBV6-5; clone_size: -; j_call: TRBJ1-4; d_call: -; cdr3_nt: TGTGCCAGCAGTTACGGAACAGGGATAGCGAACGAAAAACTGTTTTTT; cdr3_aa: CASSYGTGIANEKLFF
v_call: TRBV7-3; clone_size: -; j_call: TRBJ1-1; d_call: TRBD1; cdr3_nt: TGTGCCAGCAGAGCGACAGGGTTGGACACTGAAGCTTTCTTT; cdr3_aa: CASRATGLDTEAFF
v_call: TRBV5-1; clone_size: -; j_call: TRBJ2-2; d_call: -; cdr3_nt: TGCGCCAGCCAATATAGCGGAGAGAACACCGGGGAGCTGTTTTTT; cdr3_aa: CASQYSGENTGELFF
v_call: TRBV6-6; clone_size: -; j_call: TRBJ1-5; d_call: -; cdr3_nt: TGTGCCAGCAGTTGGGCGGGTAATCAGCCCCAGCATTTT; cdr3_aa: CASSWAGNQPQHF
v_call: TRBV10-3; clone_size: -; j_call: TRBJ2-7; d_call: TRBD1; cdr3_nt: TGTGCCATCAGTGGGGGACAGAGCTACGAGCAGTACTTC; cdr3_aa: CAISGGQSYEQYF
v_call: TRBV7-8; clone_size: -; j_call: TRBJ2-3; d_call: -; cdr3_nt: TGTGCCAGCAGCTTAGCTCCGGGACCCGAAGCAGATACGCAGTATTTT; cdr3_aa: CASSLAPGPEADTQYF
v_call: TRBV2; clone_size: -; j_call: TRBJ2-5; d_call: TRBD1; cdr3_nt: TGTGCCAGCAGCAACCAAGGGACAGGGGAAGAGACCCAGTACTTC; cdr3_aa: CASSNQGTGEETQYF
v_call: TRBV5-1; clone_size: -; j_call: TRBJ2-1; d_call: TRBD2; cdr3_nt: TGCGCCAGCAGCCAGCGGGGGCCCTACAATGAGCAGTTCTTC; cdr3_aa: CASSQRGPYNEQFF
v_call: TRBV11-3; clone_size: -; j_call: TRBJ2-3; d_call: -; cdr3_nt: TGTGCCAGCAGCTTAGATTTGACAGATACGCAGTATTTT; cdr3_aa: CASSLDLTDTQYF
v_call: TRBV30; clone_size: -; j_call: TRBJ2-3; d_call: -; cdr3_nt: TGTGCCTGGAGTGTAGGTCGGGTCACAGATACGCAGTATTTT; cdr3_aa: CAWSVGRVTDTQYF
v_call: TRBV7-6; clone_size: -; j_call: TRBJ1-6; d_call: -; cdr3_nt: TGTGCCAGCAGCTTAGAGGGAGACAGGTCACCCCTCCACTTT; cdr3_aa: CASSLEGDRSPLHF